This T cell receptor beta chain was sequenced in a study of T cell repertoires in cytomegalovirus infection. The wider study: Alongside well-studied HLA-B-restricted CMV epitopes, recently identified HLA-C-restricted CMV epitopes were also used. CMV infection plus the matching HLA type was flagged by public TCR beta signatures. Findings and caveats of the study: Across the ex vivo response, the dominant clonotypes were HLA-C-restricted CMV-specific TCR beta clonotypes. Pooled public TCR beta family frequency picked out CMV carriers with the relevant HLA.

V was pared by 5 bases and J by 8 bases, with 8 bases of the junction left unmatched. CDR1 and CDR2 (germline): SGHTA, FQGTGA. The CDR3 length is 15 residues. TCRdb processed the reads anew with MiXCR; each CDR3 protein has one entry. This sample yields tens of thousands of distinct CDR3 sequences, of which about 21% are seen a single time; roughly 90% belongs to the top ten. Concerning this clonotype itself: Its matching antigen is unknown.

This chain joins TRBV7-3 and TRBJ2-1; 11 bases fit TRBD2. The sequence was obtained from a human donor in good health (CMV status not recorded). Some clones in this sample may be carry-over from other donors' samples. The material sequenced was CD8+ T cells from cultured PBMCs, taken from culture after CMV antigen stimulation. The CDR3 DNA reads as TGTGCCAGCAGCAATAGCGGGGGGGCATCGGATGAGCAGTTCTTC. Amino acids: CASSNSGGASDEQFF.